These 32 T cell receptor beta chains originate from one sample sequenced in a study of shared clonotypes between healthy human individuals. TCRdb's copy holds only in-frame clones and misses some; the assay was immunoSEQ multiplex PCR. The sample carries under 750,000 clones, roughly 72% recorded once. The source material was memory CD4+ T cells sorted from blood. Specified subset: CD45RA-negative fraction. The source of these receptors is a young woman in good health.

The genes are TRBV9 and TRBJ2-1; 10 bases are shared with TRBD1. The CDR3 sequence is 15 residues long. V was pared by 6 bases and J by 5 bases, with 8 bases of the junction left unmatched. Germline V gene sequence: CDR1 SGDLS, CDR2 YYNGEE. CDR3: CASTVTGTGDNEQFF. CDR3 nucleotides: TGTGCCAGCACCGTTACCGGGACAGGGGACAATGAGCAGTTCTTC.

The rearrangement uses TRBV19 and TRBJ1-3; 7 bases line up with TRBD1. From germline, CDR1 is LNHDA and CDR2 SQIVND (reference sequence). The J segment lost 4 bases and the V segment lost 9 bases, leaving 6 bases of the junction unmatched. The length of the CDR3 is 13 residues. The CDR3 DNA reads TGTGCCAGCCGACAGGGTCTCGGAAACACCATATATTTT. Translated, it gives CASRQGLGNTIYF.

This clone was observed at least ten times. Other nucleotide sequences from this sample produce the same CDR3. The chain has TRBV27 and TRBJ2-1, with 7 bases identical to TRBD2. This CDR3 has 15 residues. V shed 3 bases, J shed 3 bases, and the junction held 5 bases outside the gene matches. The germline gives CDR1 MNHEY, CDR2 SMNVEV (reference sequence). DNA of the CDR3: TGTGCCAGCAGTTTGTCTAGCGGATACTACAATGAGCAGTTCTTC. This sequence encodes CASSLSSGYYNEQFF.

V and J are TRBV6-1 and TRBJ2-7; D perhaps matches TRBD2 (7 bases). The germline V gene encodes CDR1 MNHNS and CDR2 SASEGT. V shed 6 bases and J shed 2 bases, with 14 bases lying between them. The CDR3 is 14 amino acids. CDR3 bases: TGTGCCAGCAGGGGAGGGGGAGGGGCCTACGAGCAGTACTTC. Translated: CASRGGGGAYEQYF.

The chain is built from TRBV25-1 and TRBJ2-7, with D hard to call. The CDR3 runs to 16 residues. V lost 3 bases and J lost 3, with 18 bases in between. CDR1 MGHDK and CDR2 SYGVNS come from the germline V gene. CDR3: CASSDSDGEVVYEQYF. The DNA for the CDR3 is TGTGCCAGCAGTGATTCAGACGGTGAAGTGGTCTACGAGCAGTACTTC.

The gene calls are TRBV6-1 and TRBJ1-4, with D possibly TRBD1 on 5 matching bases. The V end lost 6 bases, the J end lost 5 bases, and 13 bases lay between the germline ends. The V gene's germline CDR1 is MNHNS and CDR2 SASEGT. The CDR3 loop spans 14 amino acids. CDR3 coding DNA: TGTGCCAGCAGCGACTGGGGGGGGAATGAAAAACTGTTTTTT. Residues: CASSDWGGNEKLFF.

This chain joins TRBV5-1 and TRBJ1-1; 7 nucleotides align to TRBD1. Trimming at V came to 5 bases and at J to 0 bases, leaving 10 bases not matched to a gene. The CDR3 runs 16 residues. Looked up from germline, CDR1 is SGHRS and CDR2 is YFSETQ. This CDR3 is CASSTGTEIMNTEAFF. CDR3 bases: TGCGCCAGCAGTACCGGGACAGAGATTATGAACACTGAAGCTTTCTTT.

V usage is TRBV7-8 and J usage is TRBJ2-1, with D uncertain. The CDR3 is 13 amino acids. The V and J ends lost 5 bases and 2 bases respectively, with 7 bases between them. Germline CDR1 SGHVS, CDR2 FQNEAQ. The CDR3 nucleotides read TGTGCCAGCAGCCTCAATGCCTACAATGAGCAGTTCTTC. Its protein is CASSLNAYNEQFF.

This rearrangement joins TRBV4-1 to TRBJ1-3, with no clear D. V lost 4 bases and J 4 bases, leaving 14 bases between the germline ends. Germline lookup yields CDR1 MGHRA and CDR2 YSYEKL. The CDR3 spans 15 residues. This CDR3 is CASSPNGRPGNTIYF. The CDR3 DNA sequence: TGCGCCAGCAGCCCTAATGGTCGCCCGGGAAACACCATATATTTT.

V usage is TRBV28 and J usage is TRBJ1-2; TRBD1 matches 9 bases. In germline, CDR1 is MDHEN, CDR2 SYDVKM. The CDR3 consists of 13 residues. The ends lost 7 bases at V and 8 bases at J; junction bases unmatched: 8. CDR3 coding DNA: TGTGCCAGCAAGATACAGGGGGCTGGAGGCTACACCTTC. Its protein is CASKIQGAGGYTF.

The V and J genes are TRBV9 and TRBJ2-7; no definite D call. The CDR3 loop spans 14 amino acids. CDR1 SGDLS and CDR2 YYNGEE come from the germline V gene. Trimming took off 1 base at V and 0 bases at J, with 8 bases between the two ends. CDR3 bases: TGTGCCAGCAGCGTATACGAGTCCTCCTACGAGCAGTACTTC. Encoded protein: CASSVYESSYEQYF.

The chain uses TRBV27 and TRBJ2-3; 10 nucleotides agree with TRBD2. The CDR3 totals 16 residues. CDR1 is MNHEY, CDR2 SMNVEV, per germline (reference sequence). J gave up 2 bases and V 4 bases, and 6 bases lay outside the gene matches. The CDR3 is CASSSRTSGFTDTQYF. The CDR3 bases are TGTGCCAGCAGTTCCAGGACTAGCGGATTCACAGATACGCAGTATTTT.

This rearrangement joins TRBV2 to TRBJ1-4; D is uncertain. V was pared by 10 bases and J by 11 bases, with 20 bases between. The CDR3 sequence is 13 residues long. CDR1 is SNHLY, CDR2 FYNNEI, per germline. CDR3 nucleotides: TGTGCCAACTCGGACTTCGGATCCGGGAAACTGTTTTTT. Translation: CANSDFGSGKLFF.

This clone came up many times. This chain links TRBV5-1 with TRBJ2-5, with 8 positions matching TRBD2. The ends lost 3 bases at V and 4 bases at J; junction bases unmatched: 11. The germline V gene has CDR1 SGHRS and CDR2 YFSETQ. There are 16 residues in the CDR3. The CDR3 region has the DNA TGCGCCAGCAGCTCCGGGACTAGTCACACCGCAGAGACCCAGTACTTC. It translates to CASSSGTSHTAETQYF.

In its sample, this clone was seen a few times. V is TRBV25-1 and J is TRBJ2-7; TRBD2 aligns across 10 bases. The CDR3 totals 16 residues. Germline-derived CDR1 and CDR2 are MGHDK and SYGVNS. J lost 1 base, V lost 3 bases, and 6 bases had no gene match. CDR3 sequence reads: CASSDDGTSESYEQYF. In nucleotides, the CDR3 is TGTGCCAGCAGTGATGACGGGACTAGCGAATCCTACGAGCAGTACTTC.

The chain uses TRBV4-2 and TRBJ2-4, with TRBD2 identical over 10 bases. Losses at the gene ends were 1 base for V and 4 bases for J; bases not matched to a gene: 4. The CDR3 contains 16 residues. The germline CDR1 and CDR2 sequences are LGHNA and YNFKEQ. As DNA, the CDR3 is TGTGCCAGCAGCCAAGCTCCAGCGGGAGGGAAAAACATTCAGTACTTC. This translates into CASSQAPAGGKNIQYF.

V is TRBV20-1 and J is TRBJ2-1; D is perhaps TRBD1 (5 bases). The CDR3 consists of 11 residues. V lost 5 bases, J lost 8 bases, and 10 bases lay in between. The germline gives CDR1 DFQATT, CDR2 SNEGSKA (reference sequence). CDR3 sequence: CSASRVDEQFF. The DNA for the CDR3 is TGCAGTGCTTCCAGGGTGGATGAGCAGTTCTTC.

V usage is TRBV5-1 and J usage is TRBJ1-1; D may be TRBD1 (5 bases). Germline V gene sequence: CDR1 SGHRS, CDR2 YFSETQ. V gave up 0 bases and J gave up 7 bases, with 10 bases separating them. CDR3 length: 13 amino acids. The CDR3 DNA is TGCGCCAGCAGCTTGGAACTCAGGGTTGAAGCTTTCTTT. Translating gives CASSLELRVEAFF. The complete variable domain, with remaining parts taken from reference TRBV5-1 and TRBJ1-1, reads KAGVTQTPRYLIKTRGQQVTLSCSPISGHRSVSWYQQTPGQGLQFLFEYFSETQRNKGNFPGRFSGRQFSNSRSEMNVSTLELGDSALYLCASSLELRVEAFFGQGTRLTVV.

The chain combines TRBV29-1 with TRBJ2-5, with 11 bases aligning to TRBD2. The length of the CDR3 is 14 residues. J was trimmed by 2 bases and V by 4 bases; bases with no gene match: 3. Germline values: CDR1 SQVTM, CDR2 ANQGSEA. The CDR3 DNA sequence: TGCAGCGTTGCCGGGACTAGCGGACAAGAGACCCAGTACTTC. It specifies CSVAGTSGQETQYF.

Concerning this clone: Other DNA sequences in the same sample also yield this CDR3. The chain combines TRBV27 with TRBJ1-1; unclear D gene. The V and J ends lost 6 bases and 1 base respectively, with 6 bases between them. Germline loops: CDR1 MNHEY, CDR2 SMNVEV (reference sequence). The CDR3 spans 12 residues. The CDR3 coding sequence is TGTGCCAGCAGCAAAAGGAACACTGAAGCTTTCTTT. Translated: CASSKRNTEAFF.

The chain links TRBV7-6 to TRBJ2-7; 9 nucleotides match TRBD1. The length of the CDR3 is 14 residues. CDR1 is SGHVS and CDR2 is FNYEAQ in the germline V gene. The V and J ends lost 5 bases and 6 bases, in that order; junction bases with no gene match: 8. The CDR3 region is CASSLGQGKSEQYF. The CDR3 DNA sequence: TGTGCCAGCAGCCTGGGACAGGGTAAGAGCGAGCAGTACTTC.

For this clone: This may be a read error, as it is one base from a much larger clone. This sequence joins TRBV5-1 and TRBJ2-1; TRBD1 matches at 8 bases. This CDR3 has 14 amino acids. Germline V CDR1 and CDR2: SGHRS, YFSETQ. The V gene end was trimmed by 3 bases and the J gene end by 4 bases; junction bases not matched to a gene: 3. The CDR3 spells CASSSGQGYNEQFF. CDR3 nucleotide sequence: TGCGCCAGCAGCTCCGGACAGGGTTACAATGAGCAGTTCTTC.

In its sample, this clone was seen many times. The chain carries TRBV7-6 and TRBJ2-2, with TRBD2 matching 9 bases. The CDR3 is 15 amino acids. The V and J ends lost 0 bases and 4 bases, in that order; junction bases with no gene match: 0. Germline V gene lookup returns CDR1 SGHVS and CDR2 FNYEAQ. For the CDR3, the DNA is TGTGCCAGCAGCTTAGCTAGCGGGAGCACCGGGGAGCTGTTTTTT. Amino acid sequence: CASSLASGSTGELFF.

The chain links TRBV10-3 to TRBJ2-7, with a possible D match to TRBD2 (5 bases). This CDR3 region has 16 residues. Germline V lookup: CDR1 ENHRY, CDR2 SYGVKD. The V end lost 5 bases, the J end lost 0 bases, and 17 bases lay between the germline ends. CDR3 coding DNA: TGTGCCATCAGTAGGACTGCACAGACAAGCTCCTACGAGCAGTACTTC. It encodes CAISRTAQTSSYEQYF.

Comment on this clone: Sequence at one end of the junction differs from germline and may be a read error. This sequence joins TRBV10-3 and TRBJ2-5; 9 nucleotides agree with TRBD1. Germline-derived CDR1 and CDR2 are ENHRY and SYGVKD. The CDR3 loop spans 12 amino acids. The DNA for the CDR3 is TGTGCCATTAGTGAGGACAGGGGAGCCCAGTACTTC. This sequence encodes CAISEDRGAQYF.

This clone was counted only a few times. V usage is TRBV2 and J usage is TRBJ2-6; 8 nucleotides align to TRBD1. Germline trimming cut 8 bases from V and 0 bases from J; bases unmatched to any gene: 9. CDR1 SNHLY and CDR2 FYNNEI come from the germline V gene. The CDR3 length is 17 residues. CDR3 in amino acids: CASGTGTGPSGANVLTF. The DNA of the CDR3 is TGTGCCAGCGGAACCGGGACAGGACCCTCTGGGGCCAACGTCCTGACTTTC.

This clone was detected a few times. Other DNA sequences in this specimen translate into the identical CDR3. Here the CDR3 DNA reads TGTGCCAGCAGTTTAAGTACTAGCGGGAGAAGGTACGAGCAGTACTTC. Its protein is CASSLSTSGRRYEQYF. The chain carries TRBV28 and TRBJ2-7; 11 bases map to TRBD2. V was pared by 2 bases and J by 4 bases, with 7 bases of the junction left unmatched. The germline V gene has CDR1 MDHEN and CDR2 SYDVKM. The CDR3 spans 16 residues.

The chain carries TRBV6-5 and TRBJ1-4; the D is unclear. Germline CDR1 and CDR2: MNHEY and SVGAGI. V lost 5 bases to trimming and J lost 7 bases, with 8 bases between them. This CDR3 is 12 amino acids long. The CDR3 spells CASSGESEKLFF. CDR3 DNA sequence: TGTGCCAGCAGTGGGGAAAGTGAAAAACTGTTTTTT.

The J gene is TRBJ1-4, the V gene TRBV9, with 8 bases matching TRBD1. In germline, CDR1 is SGDLS, CDR2 YYNGEE. The J segment lost 8 bases and the V segment lost 7 bases, leaving 16 bases of the junction unmatched. This CDR3 is built from 16 residues. The CDR3 spells CASRMPRTGRVEKLFF. CDR3 coding DNA: TGTGCCAGCCGTATGCCCCGGACAGGGCGGGTGGAAAAACTGTTTTTT.

Note on this clone: The sample has other DNA sequences that encode this CDR3 too. The genes are TRBV19 and TRBJ2-6, with TRBD2 matching over 7 bases. Trimming removed 3 bases from V and 2 bases from J; junction bases left unmatched: 4. The CDR3 extends over 16 amino acids. The germline V gene encodes CDR1 LNHDA and CDR2 SQIVND (reference sequence). CDR3 sequence (DNA): TGTGCCAGTAGTATTGGGGGGGTTGCTGGGGCCAACGTCCTGACTTTC. Translating it yields CASSIGGVAGANVLTF.

The J gene is TRBJ1-4, the V gene TRBV6-6; D not certain. The CDR3 spans 15 residues. Germline-derived CDR1 and CDR2 are MNHNY and SVGAGI (reference sequence). V lost 0 bases to trimming and J lost 8 bases, with 13 bases between them. The CDR3 DNA reads as TGTGCCAGCAGTTACTCTCTGGCAGGCCGAGAAAAACTGTTTTTT. Translated: CASSYSLAGREKLFF.

The genes are TRBV7-6 and TRBJ1-4, with 7 bases lining up with TRBD1. Per the germline V gene, CDR1 is SGHVS and CDR2 is FNYEAQ. J was trimmed by 0 bases and V by 3 bases; bases with no gene match: 4. The CDR3 has 16 residues. Here the CDR3 reads CASSLTGSATNEKLFF. The CDR3 DNA is TGTGCCAGCAGCTTGACAGGGTCCGCAACTAATGAAAAACTGTTTTTT. The variable domain in full, with the rest retrieved from reference TRBV7-6 and TRBJ1-4, is GAGVSQSPRYKVTKRGQDVALRCDPISGHVSLYWYRQALGQGPEFLTYFNYEAQQDKSGLPNDRFSAERPEGSISTLTIQRTEQRDSAMYRCASSLTGSATNEKLFFGSGTQLSVL.